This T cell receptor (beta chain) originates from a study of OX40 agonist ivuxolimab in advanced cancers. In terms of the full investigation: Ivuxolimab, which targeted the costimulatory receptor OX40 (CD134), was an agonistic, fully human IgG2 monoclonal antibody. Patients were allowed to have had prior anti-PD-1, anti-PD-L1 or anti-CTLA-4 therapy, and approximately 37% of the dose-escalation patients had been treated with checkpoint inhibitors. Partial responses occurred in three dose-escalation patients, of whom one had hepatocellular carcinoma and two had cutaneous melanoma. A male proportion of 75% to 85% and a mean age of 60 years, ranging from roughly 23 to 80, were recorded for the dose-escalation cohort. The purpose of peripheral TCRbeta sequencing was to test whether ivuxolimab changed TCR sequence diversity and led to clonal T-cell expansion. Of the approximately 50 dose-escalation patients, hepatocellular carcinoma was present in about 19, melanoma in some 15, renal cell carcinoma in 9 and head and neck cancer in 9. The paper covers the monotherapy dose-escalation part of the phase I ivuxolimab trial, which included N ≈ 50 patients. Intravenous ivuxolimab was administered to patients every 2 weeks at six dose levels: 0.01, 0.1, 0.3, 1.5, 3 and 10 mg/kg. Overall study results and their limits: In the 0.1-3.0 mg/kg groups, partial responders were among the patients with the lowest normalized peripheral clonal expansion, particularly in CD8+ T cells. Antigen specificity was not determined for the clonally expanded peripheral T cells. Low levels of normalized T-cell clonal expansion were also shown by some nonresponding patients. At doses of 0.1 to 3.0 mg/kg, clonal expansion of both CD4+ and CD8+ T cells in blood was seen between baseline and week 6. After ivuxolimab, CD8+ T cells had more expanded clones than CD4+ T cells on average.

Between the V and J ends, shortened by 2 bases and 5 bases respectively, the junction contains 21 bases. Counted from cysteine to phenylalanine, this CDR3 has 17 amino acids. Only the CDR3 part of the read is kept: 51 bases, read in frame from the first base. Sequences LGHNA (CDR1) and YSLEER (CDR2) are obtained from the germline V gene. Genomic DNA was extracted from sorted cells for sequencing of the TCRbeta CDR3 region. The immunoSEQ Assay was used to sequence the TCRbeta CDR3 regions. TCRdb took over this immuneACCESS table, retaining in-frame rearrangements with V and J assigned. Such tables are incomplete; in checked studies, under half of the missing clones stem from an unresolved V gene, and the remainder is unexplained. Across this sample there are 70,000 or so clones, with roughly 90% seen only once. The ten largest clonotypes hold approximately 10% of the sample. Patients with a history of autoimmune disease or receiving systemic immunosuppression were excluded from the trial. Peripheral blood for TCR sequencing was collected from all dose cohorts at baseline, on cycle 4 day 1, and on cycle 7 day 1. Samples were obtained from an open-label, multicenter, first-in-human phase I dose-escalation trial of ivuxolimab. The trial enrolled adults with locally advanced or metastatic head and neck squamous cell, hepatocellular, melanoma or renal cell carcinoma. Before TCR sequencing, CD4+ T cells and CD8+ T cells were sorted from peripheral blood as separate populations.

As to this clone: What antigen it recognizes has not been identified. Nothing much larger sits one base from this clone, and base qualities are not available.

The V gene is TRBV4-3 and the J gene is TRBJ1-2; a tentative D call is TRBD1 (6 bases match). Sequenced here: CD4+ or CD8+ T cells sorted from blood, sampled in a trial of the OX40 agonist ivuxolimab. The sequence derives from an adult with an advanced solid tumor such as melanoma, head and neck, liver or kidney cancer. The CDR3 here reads CASSQTHRDQGRYGYTF. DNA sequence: TGCGCCAGCAGCCAAACTCACCGGGATCAGGGGCGGTATGGCTACACCTTC.